The 8 T cell receptor beta chains below were found in one sample sequenced in a study of Tregs in tolerant kidney transplant recipients. These receptors' antigens are unknown. Libraries were prepared by immunoSEQ multiplex PCR; TCRdb keeps only in-frame clonotypes and omits some of them. This sample carries about 44,000 clones, around 95% of them seen once, and the ten largest clones take around 0.38%. Input material: Tregs from blood cultured with allogeneic cells. The receptors stem from a human donor in good health.

The V call is TRBV27, the J call TRBJ2-6; D is ambiguous. The CDR3 is made up of 17 amino acids. Per the germline V gene, CDR1 is MNHEY and CDR2 is SMNVEV (reference sequence). V was trimmed by 4 bases and J by 4 bases, leaving 17 bases between them. The DNA of the CDR3 is TGTGCCAGCAGTTCCCCGACATGGTGGGCCGGGGCCAACGTCCTGACTTTC. Protein: CASSSPTWWAGANVLTF. Combining the CDR3 with reference TRBV27 and TRBJ2-6 gives the whole variable domain EAQVTQNPRYLITVTGKKLTVTCSQNMNHEYMSWYRQDPGLGLRQIYYSMNVEVTDKGDVPEGYKVSRKEKRNFPLILESPSPNQTSLYFCASSSPTWWAGANVLTFGAGSRLTVL.

This clone was recorded only once. The CDR3 DNA reads as TGTGCCAGCCCCTGGACAGGGGGCTCTGGAAACACCATATATTTT. Amino acid sequence: CASPWTGGSGNTIYF. The genes are TRBV6-6 and TRBJ1-3; the match to TRBD1 covers 10 bases. In germline, CDR1 is MNHNY, CDR2 SVGAGI (reference sequence). The length of the CDR3 is 15 residues. J was trimmed by 0 bases and V by 8 bases; bases with no gene match: 4.

The V gene is TRBV10-3, the J gene TRBJ2-5, with D perhaps TRBD1 (7 bases). CDR1 ENHRY and CDR2 SYGVKD come from the germline V gene. With 7 bases removed from V and 3 bases from J, the gap between germline ends came to 12 bases. This CDR3 has 13 residues. The chain's CDR3 is CAIKGRGEETQYF. The CDR3 DNA is TGTGCCATCAAGGGCAGGGGGGAAGAGACCCAGTACTTC.

The chain has TRBV5-8 and TRBJ1-5; 7 bases are shared with TRBD1. After removal of 7 bases from V and 6 bases from J, the junction contained 22 bases not matched to a gene. Germline V gene sequence: CDR1 SGHTS, CDR2 YDEGEE. The CDR3 runs to 18 residues. DNA for the CDR3: TGTGCCAGCGCCGTGGGACCCAAGGGGAGGTGGACAGGTCAGCCCCAGCATTTT. Protein: CASAVGPKGRWTGQPQHF.

The CDR3 region is CASSPIPQTVNGDTF. In DNA, the CDR3 is TGTGCCAGCTCACCCATTCCCCAGACAGTTAATGGGGACACCTTC. The chain employs TRBV18 and TRBJ1-2; perhaps TRBD1 as D (5 bases). The CDR3 is made up of 15 amino acids. Germline V gene data show CDR1 as KGHSH and CDR2 as LQKENI. With 3 bases removed from V and 12 bases from J, the gap between germline ends came to 23 bases.

The chain is built from TRBV7-2 and TRBJ1-3; no clear D. CDR1 is SGHTA, CDR2 FQGNSA, per germline. This CDR3 is built from 16 residues. Trimming took off 4 bases at V and 2 bases at J, with 15 bases between the two ends. This chain's CDR3 is CASSYGPLEPGNTIYF. Here the CDR3 DNA reads TGTGCCAGCAGCTATGGGCCTCTCGAGCCTGGAAACACCATATATTTT.

This clone was counted only a few times. The rearrangement links TRBV19 to TRBJ1-2; D is undetermined. V was pared by 5 bases and J by 8 bases, with 33 bases between. The CDR3 totals 19 residues. CDR1 and CDR2 (germline): LNHDA, SQIVND (reference sequence). The CDR3 loop is CASSALFPGAPSANWGYTF. In nucleotides, the CDR3 is TGTGCCAGTAGTGCCCTCTTTCCAGGAGCCCCTTCGGCTAACTGGGGCTACACCTTC.

The gene calls are TRBV30 and TRBJ1-5; possibly TRBD1 for D (5 bases). The germline gives CDR1 GTSNPN, CDR2 SVGIG (reference sequence). Trimming took 2 bases from V and 7 from J, leaving 12 bases between them. The CDR3 contains 13 residues. CDR3 loop: CAWSMGPGQPQHF. In DNA form, the CDR3 reads TGTGCCTGGAGTATGGGGCCTGGCCAGCCCCAGCATTTT.